This T cell receptor (beta chain) was identified in a study of T cell responses to AZD1222 COVID-19 vaccine. This CDR3 is built from 16 residues. Germline V gives CDR1 MDHEN, CDR2 SYDVKM. Trimming stripped 3 bases from V and 4 bases from J, with 18 bases between. Libraries were prepared by immunoSEQ multiplex PCR; TCRdb keeps only in-frame clonotypes and omits some of them. This sample has around 250,000 clones, with 85% to 95% found just once. Regarding the study as a whole: A mostly white British donor set with more females was recruited, and clonal diversity was possibly underestimated. Reports say nearly half of spike-specific TCRs go after unmutated variant regions. Spike regions recognized by vaccine-associated CD4 TCRs spanned the protein, led by 160-218 and 743-854.

Comment on this clone: As yet, its antigen is unknown.

This TCR came from an adult in good health. Here the sequenced sample was peripheral blood, taken on day 0 of AZD1222 vaccination. The chain couples TRBV28 to TRBJ2-5; TRBD1 or TRBD2 may be the D gene (6 bases each). Written as DNA, the CDR3 is TGTGCCAGCAGTTTGGGAGGTGGGGGCTCTCGAGAGACCCAGTACTTC. This encodes CASSLGGGGSRETQYF.